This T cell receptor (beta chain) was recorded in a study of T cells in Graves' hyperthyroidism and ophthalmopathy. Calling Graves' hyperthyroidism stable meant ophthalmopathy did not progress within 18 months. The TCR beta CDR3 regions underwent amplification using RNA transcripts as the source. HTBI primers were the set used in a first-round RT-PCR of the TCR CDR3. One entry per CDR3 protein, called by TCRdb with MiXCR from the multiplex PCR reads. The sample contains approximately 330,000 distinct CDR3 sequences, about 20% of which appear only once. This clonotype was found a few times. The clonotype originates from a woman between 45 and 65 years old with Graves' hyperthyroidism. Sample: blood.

The CDR3 protein is CASSPNAGTAATNEKLFF. CDR3 nucleotide sequence: TGTGCCAGCTCTCCTAATGCCGGGACAGCAGCAACTAATGAAAAACTGTTTTTT. The chain couples TRBV18 to TRBJ1-4; 7 bases map to TRBD1. Trimming took 6 bases from V and 0 from J; bases not matched to a gene: 13. CDR1 is KGHSH and CDR2 is LQKENI in the germline V gene. The CDR3 extends over 18 amino acids.